This passage covers 17 T cell receptor beta chains from one sample sequenced in a study of blood T cell repertoires in COVID-19. Here immunoSEQ multiplex PCR was the method, and the copy in TCRdb shows in-frame clones only, minus some. The sample has about 130,000 clones, approximately 84% seen once. Input material: peripheral blood. The source of these receptors is a woman aged 60-70 years with acute or convalescent COVID-19.

V is TRBV10-3 and J is TRBJ1-1, with 7 bases aligning to TRBD1. The length of the CDR3 is 15 residues. CDR1 and CDR2 (germline): ENHRY, SYGVKD. After removal of 4 bases from V and 5 bases from J, the junction contained 10 bases not matched to a gene. This CDR3 reads CAISARTGVGTEAFF. In nucleotides, the CDR3 is TGTGCCATCAGTGCCCGAACAGGGGTTGGGACTGAAGCTTTCTTT.

This clone has just a few counts. This chain uses TRBV6-2 or TRBV6-3 with TRBJ1-2; D is unresolved. This CDR3 is 14 amino acids long. With 2 bases removed from V and 6 bases from J, the gap between germline ends came to 13 bases. CDR1 is MNHEY and CDR2 is SVGEGT in the germline V gene. CDR3 sequence reads: CASSYERVRDGYTF. CDR3 coding DNA: TGTGCCAGCAGTTACGAAAGGGTGCGGGATGGCTACACCTTC.

V is TRBV29-1 and J is TRBJ2-5; 8 bases align to TRBD1. The germline V gene has CDR1 SQVTM and CDR2 ANQGSEA. Germline trimming cut 4 bases from V and 4 bases from J; bases unmatched to any gene: 5. The CDR3 spans 13 residues. The CDR3 DNA sequence: TGCAGCGTTGCCAGGGGGCAAAGAGAGACCCAGTACTTC. It yields the protein CSVARGQRETQYF.

The V and J genes are TRBV5-1 and TRBJ2-5; TRBD2 matches 8 bases. Germline lookup yields CDR1 SGHRS and CDR2 YFSETQ. The CDR3 is made up of 16 amino acids. V shed 0 bases, J shed 2 bases, and the junction held 6 bases outside the gene matches. The CDR3 DNA reads as TGCGCCAGCAGCTTGGCCATCGGGACTAGTCAAGAGACCCAGTACTTC. It codes for CASSLAIGTSQETQYF.

The rearrangement links TRBV11-2 to TRBJ2-5; possible D gene TRBD1, 6 bases. V lost 6 bases to trimming and J lost 0 bases, with 14 bases between them. This CDR3 contains 15 residues. Germline assignment: CDR1 SGHAT and CDR2 FQNNGV. CDR3 protein: CASSYGQRYQETQYF. CDR3 in DNA: TGTGCCAGCAGTTACGGACAGCGTTACCAAGAGACCCAGTACTTC.

Comment on this clone: This specimen includes other DNA sequences encoding the same CDR3. V is TRBV19 and J is TRBJ1-2, with D possibly being TRBD1 (6 bases). V was pared by 5 bases and J by 1 base, with 14 bases between. Germline loops: CDR1 LNHDA, CDR2 SQIVND (reference sequence). CDR3 length: 15 residues. Written as DNA, the CDR3 is TGTGCCAGTAGTCCCGGACAGCCTTTTAACTATGGCTACACCTTC. This translates into CASSPGQPFNYGYTF. Full variable domain (outside the CDR3, taken from reference TRBV19 and TRBJ1-2): DGGITQSPKYLFRKEGQNVTLSCEQNLNHDAMYWYRQDPGQGLRLIYYSQIVNDFQKGDIAEGYSVSREKKESFPLTVTSAQKNPTAFYLCASSPGQPFNYGYTFGSGTRLTVV.

The J gene is TRBJ2-5, the V gene TRBV11-2; 9 bases fit TRBD1. The J segment lost 2 bases and the V segment lost 5 bases, leaving 3 bases of the junction unmatched. CDR1 is SGHAT, CDR2 FQNNGV, per germline. This CDR3 spans 14 amino acids. Written as DNA, the CDR3 is TGTGCCAGCAGCGTGGGACAGGGTCAAGAGACCCAGTACTTC. Its protein product is CASSVGQGQETQYF.

This chain connects TRBV5-1 to TRBJ1-3; no definite D call. Germline CDR1 is SGHRS and CDR2 is YFSETQ. This CDR3 contains 14 residues. With 0 bases removed from V and 2 bases from J, the gap between germline ends came to 6 bases. The CDR3 protein is CASSLAEAGNTIYF. CDR3 coding DNA: TGCGCCAGCAGCTTGGCCGAGGCTGGAAACACCATATATTTT. The variable domain in full, completed from reference TRBV5-1 and TRBJ1-3, reads KAGVTQTPRYLIKTRGQQVTLSCSPISGHRSVSWYQQTPGQGLQFLFEYFSETQRNKGNFPGRFSGRQFSNSRSEMNVSTLELGDSALYLCASSLAEAGNTIYFGEGSWLTVV.

This rearrangement joins TRBV18 to TRBJ1-4, with 10 bases that match TRBD1. CDR3 length: 15 residues. Per germline, CDR1 KGHSH and CDR2 LQKENI. V dropped 4 bases and J dropped 12; count of bases not matched to a gene: 11. CDR3 in amino acids: CASSLGTGAMRELFF. In DNA, the CDR3 is TGTGCCAGCTCACTTGGGACAGGGGCGATGCGTGAACTGTTTTTT.

The V gene is TRBV13, the J gene TRBJ2-5; TRBD2 aligns across 7 bases. The CDR3 is 13 residues long. The germline CDR1 and CDR2 sequences are PRHDT and FYEKMQ (reference sequence). Unmatched junction bases numbered 1, after V lost 1 base and J lost 5 bases. The CDR3 nucleotides are TGTGCCAGCAGCTTAGACGGGAGGGAGACCCAGTACTTC. Residues: CASSLDGRETQYF.

With regard to this clone: Other DNA sequences of this sample code for an identical CDR3. This chain uses TRBV24-1 with TRBJ1-1; D is ambiguous. Trimming left V 4 bases short and J 1 base short, with 12 bases between. Germline CDR1 and CDR2: KGHDR and SFDVKD. The CDR3 sequence is 15 residues long. DNA for the CDR3: TGTGCCACCAGTGACTCCCGACTGGGGAACACTGAAGCTTTCTTT. Encoded protein: CATSDSRLGNTEAFF.

This sequence joins TRBV3-1 (or the pseudogene TRBV3-2) and TRBJ1-3, with D uncertain. The germline V gene has CDR1 LGHDT and CDR2 YNNKEL (reference sequence). The ends were cut back, 1 base at V and 0 bases at J, with 13 bases in the middle. This CDR3 has 17 residues. The CDR3 coding sequence is TGTGCCAGCAGCCAAGGATTCACTCCGGTCTCTGGAAACACCATATATTTT. Amino acids: CASSQGFTPVSGNTIYF.

The gene calls are TRBV19 and TRBJ2-3; D is undetermined. Deletions cut 3 bases from V and 1 base from J, with 14 bases between. This CDR3 contains 16 residues. Germline lookup yields CDR1 LNHDA and CDR2 SQIVND (reference sequence). This CDR3 reads CASSILQAAGTDTQYF. DNA for the CDR3: TGTGCCAGTAGTATTCTCCAGGCCGCCGGCACAGATACGCAGTATTTT. Drawing the rest from reference TRBV19 and TRBJ2-3, the complete variable domain is DGGITQSPKYLFRKEGQNVTLSCEQNLNHDAMYWYRQDPGQGLRLIYYSQIVNDFQKGDIAEGYSVSREKKESFPLTVTSAQKNPTAFYLCASSILQAAGTDTQYFGPGTRLTVL.

CDR3 in DNA: TGTGCCACCAGCCGAACCAGGGGGAATTCACCCCTCCACTTT. Translated: CATSRTRGNSPLHF. J is TRBJ1-6 and V is TRBV15; TRBD1 matches 7 bases. The CDR3 consists of 14 residues. The junction had 5 bases not matched to a gene; V was cut back by 5 bases and J by 7 bases. Germline assignment: CDR1 LNHNV and CDR2 YYDKDF (reference sequence).

The chain couples TRBV28 to TRBJ1-5; 8 bases line up with TRBD1. This CDR3 region has 16 residues. Germline lookup yields CDR1 MDHEN and CDR2 SYDVKM. Germline trimming cut 5 bases from V and 0 bases from J; bases unmatched to any gene: 6. The CDR3 nucleotides are TGTGCCAGCAGTCCCCGGACAGGGTTTAGCAATCAGCCCCAGCATTTT. It yields the protein CASSPRTGFSNQPQHF.

V usage is TRBV9 and J usage is TRBJ2-4; 7 bases agree with TRBD1. V lost 3 bases, J lost 9 bases, and 3 bases stayed unmatched. The V gene's germline CDR1 is SGDLS and CDR2 YYNGEE. This CDR3 is built from 12 residues. CDR3 coding DNA: TGTGCCAGCAGCGCCCGACAGGGCATTCAGTACTTC. It codes for CASSARQGIQYF. Variable domain in full (rest from reference TRBV9 and TRBJ2-4): DSGVTQTPKHLITATGQRVTLRCSPRSGDLSVYWYQQSLDQGLQFLIQYYNGEERAKGNILERFSAQQFPDLHSELNLSSLELGDSALYFCASSARQGIQYFGAGTRLSVL.

This chain connects TRBV2 to TRBJ2-1, with 11 bases that match TRBD2. CDR3 length: 15 residues. CDR1 is SNHLY, CDR2 FYNNEI, per germline. V was pared by 6 bases and J by 0 bases, with 1 base of the junction left unmatched. CDR3 protein: CASSGTSGSYNEQFF. CDR3 nucleotides: TGTGCCAGCAGCGGGACTAGCGGCTCCTACAATGAGCAGTTCTTC. Complete variable domain (other parts from reference TRBV2 and TRBJ2-1): EPEVTQTPSHQVTQMGQEVILRCVPISNHLYFYWYRQILGQKVEFLVSFYNNEISEKSEIFDDQFSVERPDGSNFTLKIRSTKLEDSAMYFCASSGTSGSYNEQFFGPGTRLTVL.